This record looks at one TCR beta chain sequence and its context. The antigen remains undetermined. Clones were read by immunoSEQ multiplex PCR, and TCRdb kept only the in-frame ones, dropping some. The sample yields around 150,000 clones, around four fifths seen once. This specimen comes from a study of cytomegalovirus exposure and HLA in healthy donors. On the study more broadly: The same platform as the 650 to 700 first-cohort repertoires was used for the 95 to 150 validation repertoires, a later analysis reported.

The CDR3 covers 13 residues. Germline V gene data show CDR1 as SNHLY and CDR2 as FYNNEI. V lost 1 base, J lost 4 bases, and 7 bases lay in between. Overall study findings and caveats: Whilst most TCR sequences proved rare, a subset of public TCRs occurred across many donors. TCR beta chains numbering some 160 were designated cytomegalovirus-associated.

This chain connects TRBV2 to TRBJ1-2, with D unresolved. Specimen: PBMCs. This TCR derives from a man aged 25 to 40 in good health and CMV-seropositive. CDR3 amino acids: CASSEDSSYGYTF. DNA for the CDR3: TGTGCCAGCAGTGAAGACAGTAGCTATGGCTACACCTTC.